This T cell receptor (beta chain) was recovered during a study of OX40 agonist ivuxolimab in advanced cancers. Study information: Patients were dosed with the agonistic anti-OX40 (CD134) antibody ivuxolimab. Eligibility admitted prior anti-PD-1, anti-PD-L1 or anti-CTLA-4 therapy; 40% had some. Dose-escalation patients suffered from hepatocellular carcinoma, melanoma, renal cell or head and neck cancer. Findings and caveats of the study: In general, CD8+ T cells held more expanded clones than CD4+ did, on average.

Sequenced by immunoSEQ multiplex PCR; TCRdb stores in-frame clones only, minus some. Of almost 70,000 clones listed, 75% to 90% are singletons. About this clone: The target antigen is unknown.

Germline CDR1 is SNHLY and CDR2 is FYNNEI. CDR3 length: 15 residues. The V and J ends lost 9 bases and 0 bases, in that order; junction bases with no gene match: 8. The sequencing used CD4+ or CD8+ T cells sorted from blood, collected in a trial of the OX40 agonist ivuxolimab. The receptor's source is an adult with an advanced solid tumor such as melanoma, head and neck, liver or kidney cancer. V is TRBV2 and J is TRBJ1-1; TRBD1 aligns across 9 bases. The CDR3 reads CASLLTGGMNTEAFF. The CDR3 coding sequence is TGTGCCAGTCTACTGACAGGGGGAATGAACACTGAAGCTTTCTTT.